A selection of T cell receptor beta chains follows, all from one sample in a study of identical twins. TCRdb analysed the 5' RACE reads with MiXCR anew, one entry per CDR3 protein. The data hold some 690,000 distinct CDR3 sequences, with approximately 21% observed a single time. In addition, the sample was reused for a study of T cells expressing NK-cell markers.

The sample comprised PBMCs. These receptors all come from a woman aged 18-29 years in good health. Both conserved end residues are part of each CDR3. The D gene is left open where the match is weak. Size is omitted from some rows. Given values are once, few, many or a class for expanded clones.

v_gene	abundance	j_gene	d_gene	CDR3nt	CDR3aa
TRBV7-2	NA	TRBJ1-1	NA	TGTGCCAGCAGCCGAGTCGGGGGAATCACTGAAGCTTTCTTT	CASSRVGGITEAFF
TRBV5-1	NA	TRBJ2-1	NA	TGCGCCAGCAGCTTGGGGGCCGCGAACAATGAGCAGTTCTTC	CASSLGAANNEQFF
TRBV5-1	few	TRBJ2-1	NA	TGCGCCAGCAGCTCGAATCAGGGAGTTGAGCAGTTCTTC	CASSSNQGVEQFF
TRBV4-2	few	TRBJ2-5	NA	TGTGCCAGCAGCCCACCTAGGTACCAAGAGACCCAGTACTTC	CASSPPRYQETQYF
TRBV5-1	few	TRBJ2-7	NA	TGCGCCAGCAGCTTGGCCATAGACAGTCGATCGTCCTACGAGCAGTACTTC	CASSLAIDSRSSYEQYF
TRBV12-3/TRBV12-4	many	TRBJ2-3	NA	TGTGCCAGCAGTTTCTTCACAGATACGCAGTATTTT	CASSFFTDTQYF
TRBV7-9	NA	TRBJ2-7	NA	TGTGCCAGCAGCCAATCCCGGGGGGAGCAGTACTTC	CASSQSRGEQYF
TRBV10-3	few	TRBJ2-1	NA	TGTGCCATCAGTGTTGCGGCCGAGCAGTTCTTC	CAISVAAEQFF
TRBV2	few	TRBJ2-3	NA	TGTGCCAGCAAGGTCGACAGAGATACGCAGTATTTT	CASKVDRDTQYF
TRBV20-1	few	TRBJ1-5	NA	TGCAGTGCCATCGGCGCGGATCAGCCCCAGCATTTT	CSAIGADQPQHF
TRBV7-9	NA	TRBJ2-3	NA	TGTGCCAGCAGCTTAGGAGGGCATACGCAGTATTTT	CASSLGGHTQYF